This T cell receptor beta chain was found in a study of blood T cell repertoires in COVID-19. Study-level background: Collection of acute and convalescent COVID-19 samples took place in the United States, Italy and Spain. Sample material is recorded as cDNA or gDNA derived from T cells, B-cell-depleted T cells, or PBMCs.

The method was immunoSEQ multiplex PCR; TCRdb's version includes in-frame clones alone and lacks a portion of them. The table lists some 270,000 clones, 85% to 95% of them singletons, with about 3% in the top ten. Those designated as exposed participants met a COVID-19 case within 2 weeks before study entry. Germline V lookup: CDR1 SGHNT, CDR2 YYREEE (reference sequence). Trimming stripped 0 bases from V and 5 bases from J, with 14 bases between. This CDR3 has 15 residues. V gene TRBV5-4 combines with J gene TRBJ1-1, with D possibly TRBD1 on 6 matching bases. The specimen sequenced was PBMCs or T cells enriched from blood (not recorded which). The clonotype originates from a man in his forties who had been exposed to COVID-19. The CDR3 DNA is TGTGCCAGCAGCTTGGTTGAAGGGGGTTATACTGAAGCTTTCTTT. The encoded protein is CASSLVEGGYTEAFF. The entire variable domain, with the rest obtained from reference TRBV5-4 and TRBJ1-1, is as follows: ETGVTQSPTHLIKTRGQQVTLRCSSQSGHNTVSWYQQALGQGPQFIFQYYREEENGRGNFPPRFSGLQFPNYSSELNVNALELDDSALYLCASSLVEGGYTEAFFGQGTRLTVV.